This T cell receptor beta chain stems from a study of memory B cells and T cells in multiple sclerosis. Findings and caveats of the study: Shared clonotype counts depended on differing compartment clone-set sizes and were normalized.

V lost 6 bases and J 5 bases, leaving 14 bases between the germline ends. In germline, CDR1 is SNHLY, CDR2 FYNNEI. The CDR3 is made up of 14 amino acids. Stimulus-free culture yielded autoproliferating CFSE-dim and non-proliferating CFSE-high T cells, each sequenced separately. Cultures began with 5x10^7 CFSE-labeled PBMCs, unstimulated for 7 days, with replicate wells pooled. CFSE at 0.4 to 0.6 uM labeled the PBMCs, which were then cultured unstimulated. Using immunoSEQ multiplex PCR, the repertoire was profiled, and TCRdb retains in-frame clones only, with some absent. The sample lists approximately 32,000 clones; around 88% were seen once. Of note for this clone: Antigen unknown.

Sequences were obtained from PBMCs from blood kept in culture. The clonotype was recovered from a human donor with multiple sclerosis. V gene TRBV2 combines with J gene TRBJ2-1, with D unclear. The CDR3 DNA sequence: TGTGCCAGCAGCCAGACGGAACAGAACAATGAGCAGTTCTTC. It yields the protein CASSQTEQNNEQFF.